These 2 T cell receptor beta chains were all obtained from the same sample, sequenced in a study of molecular identifiers for immune sequencing clone quantification. TCRdb independently ran MiXCR on the PCR reads; one entry per CDR3 protein. The sample holds under 350,000 distinct CDR3 sequences, roughly a quarter seen once. Material: naive CD8+ T cells from blood, with Jurkat cell RNA spiked in. Subset specified: FACS-sorted CD8+CD4-CCR7+CD45RA+ naive T cells. The source of these receptors is a human donor in good health. Some libraries in this study had Jurkat cell RNA spiked in.

V is TRBV14 and J is TRBJ2-2, with 11 bases identical to TRBD2. Germline CDR1 is SGHDN and CDR2 is FVKESK. Trimming took 0 bases from V and 6 from J; bases not matched to a gene: 3. This CDR3 spans 16 amino acids. CDR3 nucleotides: TGTGCCAGCAGCCAAGAGTCGGGACTAGCGGCCGGGGAGCTGTTTTTT. The encoded protein is CASSQESGLAAGELFF.

This clonotype was seen repeatedly, ten times or more. This chain connects TRBV5-1 to TRBJ1-1; the match to TRBD1 covers 8 bases. Germline trimming cut 4 bases from V and 7 bases from J; bases unmatched to any gene: 9. This CDR3 is 14 amino acids long. Germline V gives CDR1 SGHRS, CDR2 YFSETQ. The CDR3 DNA sequence: TGCGCCAGCAGCACCACAGGGGGGGAGATTGAAGCTTTCTTT. As protein: CASSTTGGEIEAFF.